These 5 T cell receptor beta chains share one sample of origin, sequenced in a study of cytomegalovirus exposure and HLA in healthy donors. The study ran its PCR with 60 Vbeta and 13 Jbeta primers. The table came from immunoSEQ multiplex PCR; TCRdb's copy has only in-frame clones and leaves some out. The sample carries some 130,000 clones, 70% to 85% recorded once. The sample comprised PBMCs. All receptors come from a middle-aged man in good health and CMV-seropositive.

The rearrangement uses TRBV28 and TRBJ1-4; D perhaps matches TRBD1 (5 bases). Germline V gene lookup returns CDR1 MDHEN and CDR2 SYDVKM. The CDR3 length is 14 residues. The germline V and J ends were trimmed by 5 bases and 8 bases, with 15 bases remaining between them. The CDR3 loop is CASSLQGVREKLFF. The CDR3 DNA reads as TGTGCCAGCAGTCTCCAAGGGGTTCGAGAAAAACTGTTTTTT.

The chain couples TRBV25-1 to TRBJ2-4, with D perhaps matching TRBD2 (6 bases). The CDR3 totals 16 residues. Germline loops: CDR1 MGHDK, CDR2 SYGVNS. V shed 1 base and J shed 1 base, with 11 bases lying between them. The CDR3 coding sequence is TGTGCCAGCAGTGAATTGGGGGGATCGGCCAAAAACATTCAGTACTTC. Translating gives CASSELGGSAKNIQYF.

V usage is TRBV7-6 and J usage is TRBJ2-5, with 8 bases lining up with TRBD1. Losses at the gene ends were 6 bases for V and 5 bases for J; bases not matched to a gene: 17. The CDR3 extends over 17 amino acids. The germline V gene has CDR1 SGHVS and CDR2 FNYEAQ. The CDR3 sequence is CASSRGLGAGGAETQYF. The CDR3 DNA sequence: TGTGCCAGCAGTCGAGGATTGGGGGCAGGGGGCGCGGAGACCCAGTACTTC.

CDR3 nucleotides: TGTGCCAGCAGTTACCCCCCCGGACAGGGCCTCTCTGGGGCCAACGTCCTGACTTTC. Protein sequence: CASSYPPGQGLSGANVLTF. The chain links TRBV27 to TRBJ2-6; 8 bases map to TRBD1. Trimming at V came to 4 bases and at J to 0 bases, leaving 11 bases not matched to a gene. The germline CDR1 and CDR2 sequences are MNHEY and SMNVEV (reference sequence). The CDR3 loop spans 19 amino acids. Using reference TRBV27 and TRBJ2-6 for the parts outside the CDR3, the full variable domain is EAQVTQNPRYLITVTGKKLTVTCSQNMNHEYMSWYRQDPGLGLRQIYYSMNVEVTDKGDVPEGYKVSRKEKRNFPLILESPSPNQTSLYFCASSYPPGQGLSGANVLTFGAGSRLTVL.

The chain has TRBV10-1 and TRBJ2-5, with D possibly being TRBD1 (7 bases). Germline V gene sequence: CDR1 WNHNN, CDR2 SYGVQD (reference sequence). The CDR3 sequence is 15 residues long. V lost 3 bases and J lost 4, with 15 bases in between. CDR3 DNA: TGCGCCAGCAGTGAAGGAGGGGGCCGGTTAGAGACCCAGTACTTC. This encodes CASSEGGGRLETQYF.